The present TCR beta chain was sequenced within a study of technical replicates of blood from a handful of donors. CDR3 length equals 13 residues. The germline gives CDR1 MNHEY, CDR2 SVGAGI. Trimming stripped 4 bases from V and 1 base from J, with 7 bases between. Some clones are missing from TCRdb's copy, which holds only in-frame ones; the method was immunoSEQ multiplex PCR. In the table there are tens of thousands of clones, roughly 92% of which are singletons. The source material was T cells isolated from PBMCs. This clonotype was sampled from a human donor in good health. The gene calls are TRBV6-5 and TRBJ1-2; no firm D call. The CDR3, as DNA: TGTGCCAGCAGTTCCTACAGTAACTATGGCTACACCTTC. Protein sequence: CASSSYSNYGYTF.